This entry lists 10 T cell receptor beta chains sequenced from one sample in a study of T cells after yellow fever vaccination. One entry per CDR3 protein results from TCRdb running MiXCR on the 5' RACE reads. The sample includes 25,000 to 35,000 distinct CDR3 sequences, around 4.8% of them seen just once. This specimen consisted of CD8+ T cells sorted from PBMCs, obtained 5 days after the yellow fever booster vaccination. The receptors stem from a man aged 25 to 40 who received the YFV17D yellow fever vaccine.

The chain couples TRBV6-2 or TRBV6-3 to TRBJ2-5; TRBD2 is a possible D gene (5 bases). Germline V CDR1 and CDR2: MNHEY, SVGEGT. V lost 8 bases and J 5 bases, leaving 15 bases between the germline ends. This CDR3 region has 13 residues. DNA of the CDR3: TGTGCCAGCTACCAGCCCTCGGGGGAGACCCAGTACTTC. Amino acid sequence: CASYQPSGETQYF.

The table lists this clonotype with many counts. CDR3 region: CASSPTQGDLYGYTF. In DNA, the CDR3 is TGTGCCAGCTCACCGACCCAGGGGGACCTCTATGGCTACACCTTC. This sequence joins TRBV18 and TRBJ1-2; 7 bases align to TRBD1. Trimming at V came to 3 bases and at J to 4 bases, leaving 8 bases not matched to a gene. The germline CDR1 and CDR2 sequences are KGHSH and LQKENI. This CDR3 has 15 amino acids. The full variable domain, in which reference TRBV18 and TRBJ1-2 provide the parts outside the CDR3, is NAGVMQNPRHLVRRRGQEARLRCSPMKGHSHVYWYRQLPEEGLKFMVYLQKENIIDESGMPKERFSAEFPKEGPSILRIQQVVRGDSAAYFCASSPTQGDLYGYTFGSGTRLTVV.

This clonotype was counted at least ten times. V usage is TRBV7-2 and J usage is TRBJ2-3; D is unresolved. Deletions cut 3 bases from V and 0 bases from J, with 4 bases between. Germline loops: CDR1 SGHTA, CDR2 FQGNSA. The CDR3 runs 13 residues. The CDR3 coding sequence is TGTGCCAGCAGCTTCCTGAGCACAGATACGCAGTATTTT. This codes for CASSFLSTDTQYF.

Ten or more counts support this clonotype. This chain connects TRBV29-1 to TRBJ2-4; tentatively, D is TRBD1 (6 bases). Germline lookup yields CDR1 SQVTM and CDR2 ANQGSEA. CDR3 length equals 14 residues. V was cut by 8 bases and J by 6 bases, with 20 bases left in between. CDR3 coding DNA: TGCAGCCATACCGGGGTGGGGGCGGGAAACATTCAGTACTTC. Amino acids: CSHTGVGAGNIQYF.

This clonotype was counted ten times or more. The V and J genes are TRBV4-3 and TRBJ2-5; either TRBD1 or TRBD2 may fit D (5 bases each). Per the germline V gene, CDR1 is LGHNA and CDR2 is YSLEER. V lost 1 base, J lost 2 bases, and 14 bases lay in between. CDR3 length equals 16 residues. The CDR3 here is CASSQGQIGGQETQYF. The CDR3 coding sequence is TGCGCCAGCAGCCAAGGACAGATTGGGGGACAAGAGACCCAGTACTTC.

This clonotype was recorded at least ten times. The chain joins TRBV20-1 to TRBJ2-6; TRBD1 matches 11 bases. Losses at the gene ends were 1 base for V and 5 bases for J; bases not matched to a gene: 10. This CDR3 region has 18 residues. The germline V gene encodes CDR1 DFQATT and CDR2 SNEGSKA (reference sequence). CDR3 in amino acids: CSARAMDRGQPWANVLTF. The CDR3 region has the DNA TGCAGTGCTAGAGCTATGGACAGGGGGCAACCTTGGGCCAACGTCCTGACTTTC.

This clonotype was counted many times. The chain links TRBV20-1 to TRBJ2-3, with 16 bases lining up with TRBD2. The germline gives CDR1 DFQATT, CDR2 SNEGSKA (reference sequence). V lost 5 bases to trimming and J lost 3 bases; unmatched junction nucleotides: 5. The CDR3 has 16 amino acids. CDR3 protein: CSAPGTSGRVTDTQYF. CDR3 DNA sequence: TGCAGTGCTCCCGGGACTAGCGGGAGGGTGACAGATACGCAGTATTTT.

This clonotype was picked up a small number of times. This rearrangement joins TRBV12-3 or TRBV12-4 to TRBJ2-7; the D call may be TRBD1 or TRBD2 (5 bases each). This CDR3 comprises 14 residues. Trimming removed 5 bases at V and 0 bases at J, with 11 bases between. The CDR3 DNA follows: TGTGCCAGCAGTGGGGACGGATACTCCTACGAGCAGTACTTC. Translation: CASSGDGYSYEQYF.

This clonotype came up many times. The V call is TRBV27, the J call TRBJ2-7; a possible D gene is TRBD1 (6 bases). Germline V CDR1 and CDR2: MNHEY, SMNVEV (reference sequence). The CDR3 sequence is 13 residues long. The V and J ends lost 3 bases and 5 bases respectively, with 11 bases between them. DNA for the CDR3: TGTGCCAGCAGTTTCCAGAGGGGGAACGAGCAGTACTTC. Amino acid sequence: CASSFQRGNEQYF.

This clonotype was picked up many times. This rearrangement joins TRBV12-3 or TRBV12-4 to TRBJ2-7, with 7 bases lining up with TRBD2. The trim removed 1 base at V and 5 bases at J, leaving 5 bases unmatched. This CDR3 is built from 14 residues. The CDR3 DNA is TGTGCCAGCAGTTTAGGCGGGAGTTTGGACGAGCAGTACTTC. Amino acids: CASSLGGSLDEQYF.